A selection of T cell receptor beta chains follows, all from one sample in a study of CD8+CD57+ T cells in acquired aplastic anemia. Each CDR3 protein is one row after TCRdb ran MiXCR on the reads. Here the sample spans around 80,000 distinct CDR3 sequences, under 80% being singletons. What was sequenced was sorted CD4+, CD8+, or CD8+CD57+ T cells (not recorded which) from PBMCs. The origin of the receptors is a human donor with aplastic anemia. CDR3s include the opening cysteine and the closing phenylalanine or tryptophan. The order of the fields is D gene, V gene, J gene, clone size, CDR3 protein, CDR3 DNA. D genes are given only for firm matches. Rows may omit the clone size; those that give it use once, few, many or a size class.

.	TRBV15	TRBJ2-1	.	CATGRDRDTYNEQFF	TGTGCCACCGGCAGAGATAGGGACACTTACAATGAGCAGTTCTTC
TRBD1	TRBV15	TRBJ1-1	.	CATSRVSVRTGSEAFF	TGTGCCACCAGCAGAGTATCAGTACGGACAGGGTCCGAAGCTTTCTTT
.	TRBV5-1	TRBJ1-6	.	CASSLEPTSPLHF	TGCGCCAGCAGCTTGGAGCCGACCTCACCCCTCCACTTT
.	TRBV29-1	TRBJ1-2	.	CSVDDIYYGYTF	TGCAGCGTTGACGACATCTACTATGGCTACACCTTC
TRBD1	TRBV11-1	TRBJ2-7	.	CASSVTYRGNRYEQYF	TGTGCCAGCAGCGTAACCTACAGGGGAAACCGCTACGAGCAGTACTTC
.	TRBV7-9	TRBJ1-2	.	CASSPLVGINYGYTF	TGTGCCAGCAGCCCCCTCGTGGGGATCAACTATGGCTACACCTTC
.	TRBV7-4	TRBJ1-6	.	CASSVSLNSPLHF	TGTGCCAGCAGCGTCTCACTTAATTCACCCCTCCACTTT
.	TRBV24-1	TRBJ1-5	.	CATSDSQWDQPQHF	TGTGCCACCAGTGATTCCCAGTGGGATCAGCCCCAGCATTTT
TRBD2	TRBV29-1	TRBJ2-1	.	CSVGLAGRRNEQFF	TGCAGCGTTGGACTAGCGGGAAGACGCAATGAGCAGTTCTTC
.	TRBV12-3/TRBV12-4	TRBJ2-7	.	CASSQGGISSYEQYF	TGTGCCAGCAGCCAAGGAGGAATAAGCTCCTACGAGCAGTACTTC
.	TRBV7-6	TRBJ2-5	many	CASSRQTSETQYF	TGTGCCAGCAGTCGTCAAACATCAGAGACCCAGTACTTC
.	TRBV7-6	TRBJ1-1	.	CASSLGTRNTEAFF	TGTGCCAGCAGCTTAGGGACAAGGAACACTGAAGCTTTCTTT
TRBD1	TRBV24-1	TRBJ2-3	few	CATSHPAQGADTQYF	TGTGCCACCAGTCATCCGGCCCAGGGGGCAGATACGCAGTATTTT
TRBD2	TRBV7-3	TRBJ2-5	many	CASSLISGIQETQYF	TGTGCCAGCAGCTTAATTAGCGGGATTCAAGAGACCCAGTACTTC
TRBD1	TRBV29-1	TRBJ1-4	few	CSVRPGQGKEKLFF	TGCAGCGTTAGACCGGGACAGGGGAAGGAAAAACTGTTTTTT
.	TRBV27	TRBJ2-1	.	CASSLVVGNEQFF	TGTGCCAGCAGTTTAGTGGTAGGCAATGAGCAGTTCTTC
.	TRBV7-8	TRBJ2-2	.	CASKLRETGELFF	TGTGCCTCCAAGCTTAGGGAGACCGGGGAGCTGTTTTTT
.	TRBV15	TRBJ1-1	.	CATSEGRSTEAFF	TGTGCCACCAGCGAAGGCAGGTCCACTGAAGCTTTCTTT
.	TRBV10-3	TRBJ1-1	.	CAIRQGTSNTEAFF	TGTGCCATCAGACAGGGAACCTCGAACACTGAAGCTTTCTTT
TRBD2	TRBV20-1	TRBJ2-7	.	CSARDRSGGEQYF	TGCAGTGCTAGAGATCGGTCGGGGGGCGAGCAGTACTTC
TRBD1	TRBV20-1	TRBJ2-7	few	CSAGGTGWHEQYF	TGCAGTGCGGGAGGGACAGGGTGGCACGAGCAGTACTTC
TRBD1	TRBV5-1	TRBJ1-1	.	CASSFQGETEAFF	TGCGCCAGCAGCTTTCAGGGGGAGACTGAAGCTTTCTTT
.	TRBV20-1	TRBJ1-6	.	CSARADSNSPLHF	TGCAGTGCTAGAGCTGACAGTAATTCACCCCTCCACTTT
.	TRBV29-1	TRBJ1-1	.	CSVGASYTEAFF	TGCAGCGTTGGAGCCAGTTACACTGAAGCTTTCTTT
TRBD1	TRBV24-1	TRBJ2-7	many	CATSPTGGPRVYEQYF	TGTGCCACCAGTCCCACAGGGGGACCGAGAGTCTACGAGCAGTACTTC
.	TRBV7-9	TRBJ2-5	.	CASSFGQQETQYF	TGTGCCAGCAGCTTCGGCCAGCAAGAGACCCAGTACTTC
.	TRBV15	TRBJ2-7	once	CATSRDGGGQHEQYF	TGTGCCACCAGCAGAGATGGAGGGGGCCAGCACGAGCAGTACTTC
.	TRBV25-1	TRBJ2-2	.	CASSAGAGTGELFF	TGTGCCAGCAGTGCCGGGGCGGGCACCGGGGAGCTGTTTTTT
.	TRBV5-1	TRBJ2-7	.	CASSPIFGGGYYEQYF	TGCGCCAGCAGCCCCATTTTTGGAGGGGGCTATTACGAGCAGTACTTC
TRBD2	TRBV7-2	TRBJ2-3	many	CASSLVPGGDTQYF	TGTGCCAGCAGCTTAGTACCGGGAGGAGATACGCAGTATTTT
.	TRBV2	TRBJ2-7	.	CASSISGSSYEQYF	TGCGCCAGCAGTATAAGCGGAAGCTCCTACGAGCAGTACTTC
.	TRBV4-1	TRBJ1-1	.	CASSQDNRGVKEAFF	TGCGCCAGCAGCCAAGATAATCGGGGGGTGAAGGAAGCTTTCTTT
.	TRBV11-1	TRBJ1-3	once	CASSLTRAGDGNTIYF	TGTGCCAGCAGCCTCACTAGGGCAGGGGATGGAAACACCATATATTTT
TRBD2	TRBV12-3/TRBV12-4	TRBJ2-1	.	CASIPTAISRDYPANEQFF	TGTGCCAGCATCCCTACAGCCATAAGCCGGGACTACCCCGCCAATGAGCAGTTCTTC
TRBD2	TRBV19	TRBJ2-3	many	CASISGTTHTDTQYF	TGTGCCAGTATCTCCGGGACTACGCACACAGATACGCAGTATTTT
.	TRBV10-3	TRBJ1-3	.	CAISEWGTGTRNTVYF	.
.	TRBV24-1	TRBJ2-3	.	CATSDYVGGPTDTQYF	TGTGCCACCAGTGATTATGTCGGAGGTCCCACAGATACGCAGTATTTT
TRBD2	TRBV10-3	TRBJ2-3	.	CAISPAGVTDTQYF	TGTGCCATCAGTCCAGCGGGAGTCACAGATACGCAGTATTTT
.	TRBV20-1	TRBJ1-6	few	CSARPLGRDVQPLHF	TGCAGTGCTAGACCTCTGGGGCGGGACGTGCAACCCCTCCACTTT
.	TRBV29-1	TRBJ2-7	few	CSVGLWEPTYEQYF	TGCAGCGTTGGTTTGTGGGAGCCAACTTACGAGCAGTACTTC
TRBD1	TRBV12-3/TRBV12-4	TRBJ1-2	.	CASSWPSGGDYGYTF	TGTGCCAGCAGTTGGCCATCAGGGGGCGACTATGGCTACACCTTC
.	TRBV15	TRBJ2-7	once	CANSRGPGRDGSYEQYF	TGTGCCAACAGCAGGGGCCCTGGGAGGGACGGGTCCTACGAGCAGTACTTC
TRBD2	TRBV20-1	TRBJ2-5	.	CSAIRLAGDETQYF	TGCAGTGCTATTAGACTAGCGGGAGACGAGACCCAGTACTTC
.	TRBV7-9	TRBJ1-1	.	CASSLDGWNTEAFF	TGTGCCAGCAGCTTAGACGGTTGGAACACTGAAGCTTTCTTT
.	TRBV19	TRBJ2-7	.	CASSIEQQANYEQYF	TGTGCCAGTAGTATAGAGCAGCAAGCAAACTATGAGCAGTACTTC
TRBD1	TRBV2	TRBJ1-6	once	CASRRDRTSPLHF	TGTGCCAGCCGGCGGGACAGAACATCACCCCTCCACTTT
.	TRBV9	TRBJ2-5	.	CASSVAGAGETQYF	TGTGCCAGCAGCGTAGCAGGGGCGGGGGAGACCCAGTACTTC
TRBD1	TRBV6-2/TRBV6-3	TRBJ2-7	.	CASSYSTRQGVYEQYF	TGTGCCAGCAGTTACTCGACGAGACAGGGGGTCTACGAGCAGTACTTC
.	TRBV5-1	TRBJ2-1	.	CASSPGINEQFF	TGCGCCAGCAGCCCGGGGATCAATGAGCAGTTCTTC
TRBD1	TRBV6-1	TRBJ2-2	.	CASTKDRRNTGELFF	TGTGCCAGCACCAAGGACAGGAGGAACACCGGGGAGCTGTTTTTT